This entry lists 3 T cell receptor beta chains sequenced from one sample in a study of OX40 agonist ivuxolimab in advanced cancers. Repertoires were generated with immunoSEQ multiplex PCR, while TCRdb's copy carries only in-frame clones and drops some. The table has approximately 49,000 clones, less than 85% seen once. Specimen: CD4+ or CD8+ T cells sorted from blood, collected in a trial of the OX40 agonist ivuxolimab. These receptor sequences come from an adult with an advanced solid tumor such as melanoma, head and neck, liver or kidney cancer.

This chain joins TRBV9 and TRBJ1-2; D unresolved. Trimming left V 0 bases short and J 3 bases short, with 6 bases between. Germline-derived CDR1 and CDR2 are SGDLS and YYNGEE. The CDR3 extends over 13 amino acids. The CDR3 coding sequence is TGTGCCAGCAGCGTAGAGGAAGACTATGGCTACACCTTC. This sequence encodes CASSVEEDYGYTF. The complete variable domain, with remaining parts taken from reference TRBV9 and TRBJ1-2, reads DSGVTQTPKHLITATGQRVTLRCSPRSGDLSVYWYQQSLDQGLQFLIQYYNGEERAKGNILERFSAQQFPDLHSELNLSSLELGDSALYFCASSVEEDYGYTFGSGTRLTVV.

The chain has TRBV29-1 and TRBJ2-2, with a weak D call TRBD2 (5 bases). This CDR3 comprises 14 residues. Trimming pared 0 bases from V and 7 bases from J, leaving 12 bases between. Germline assignment: CDR1 SQVTM and CDR2 ANQGSEA. The CDR3 region is CSVEDGRGNGELFF. DNA for the CDR3: TGCAGCGTTGAAGATGGAAGAGGGAACGGGGAGCTGTTTTTT.

The rearrangement links TRBV4-1 to TRBJ1-1; D is uncertain. Germline CDR1 and CDR2: MGHRA and YSYEKL. This CDR3 comprises 14 residues. V lost 0 bases to trimming and J lost 1 base, with 6 bases between them. The CDR3 DNA sequence: TGCGCCAGCAGCCAAGATAACAGGAACACTGAAGCTTTCTTT. It is translated as CASSQDNRNTEAFF.